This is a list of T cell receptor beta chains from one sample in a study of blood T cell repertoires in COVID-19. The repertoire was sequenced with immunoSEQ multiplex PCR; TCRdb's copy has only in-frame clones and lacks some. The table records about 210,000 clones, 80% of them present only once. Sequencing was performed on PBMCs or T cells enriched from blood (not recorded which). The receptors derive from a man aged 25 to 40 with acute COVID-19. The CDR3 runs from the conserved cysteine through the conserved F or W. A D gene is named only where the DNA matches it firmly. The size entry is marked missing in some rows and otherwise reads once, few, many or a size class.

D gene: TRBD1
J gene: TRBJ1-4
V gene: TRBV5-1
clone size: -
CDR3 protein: CASSRQGSEKLFF
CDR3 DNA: TGCGCCAGCAGCCGACAGGGGAGTGAAAAACTGTTTTTT

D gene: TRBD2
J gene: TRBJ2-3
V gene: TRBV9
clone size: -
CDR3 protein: CASSVAGGQYTQYF
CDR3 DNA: TGTGCCAGCAGCGTAGCGGGGGGGCAGTATACGCAGTATTTT

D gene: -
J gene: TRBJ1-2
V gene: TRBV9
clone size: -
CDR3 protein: CASSVGGPDGYTF
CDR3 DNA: TGTGCCAGCAGCGTAGGAGGTCCCGATGGCTACACCTTC

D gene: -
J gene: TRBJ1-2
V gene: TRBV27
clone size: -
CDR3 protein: CASRGHLAGYTF
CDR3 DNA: TGTGCCAGTAGGGGCCACCTGGCTGGCTACACCTTC

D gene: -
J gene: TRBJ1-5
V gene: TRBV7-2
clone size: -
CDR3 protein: CASSRTGNNQPQHF
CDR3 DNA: TGTGCCAGCAGCCGGACGGGGAACAATCAGCCCCAGCATTTT

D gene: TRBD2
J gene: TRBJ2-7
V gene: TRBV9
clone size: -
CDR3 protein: CASSGAGGTPYEQYF
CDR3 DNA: TGTGCCAGCAGCGGCGCGGGGGGAACCCCCTACGAGCAGTACTTC

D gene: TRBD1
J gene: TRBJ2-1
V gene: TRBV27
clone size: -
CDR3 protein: CASSFFIDRVSNEQFF
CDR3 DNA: TGTGCCAGCAGTTTCTTCATTGACAGGGTGTCGAATGAGCAGTTCTTC

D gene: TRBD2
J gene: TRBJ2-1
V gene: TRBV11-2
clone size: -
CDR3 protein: CASSLARGPGLAFRQFF
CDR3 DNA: TGTGCCAGCAGCTTAGCCCGGGGTCCAGGACTAGCGTTCAGGCAGTTCTTC

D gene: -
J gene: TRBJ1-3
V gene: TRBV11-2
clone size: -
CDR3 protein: CASSLTDPSSGNTIYF
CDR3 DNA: TGTGCCAGCAGCTTAACAGACCCCTCCTCTGGAAACACCATATATTTT

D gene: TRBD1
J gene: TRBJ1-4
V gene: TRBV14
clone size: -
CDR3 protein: CASSQGTGGKLFF
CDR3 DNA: TGTGCCAGCAGCCAAGGGACAGGGGGAAAACTGTTTTTT

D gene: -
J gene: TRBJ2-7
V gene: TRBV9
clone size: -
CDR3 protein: CASSVGKAVHSYEQYF
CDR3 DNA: TGTGCCAGCAGCGTGGGTAAAGCGGTGCACTCCTACGAGCAGTACTTC

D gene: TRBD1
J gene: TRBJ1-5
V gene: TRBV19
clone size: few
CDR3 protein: CASRAGQVYQPQHF
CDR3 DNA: TGTGCCTCCCGGGCCGGACAGGTTTATCAGCCCCAGCATTTT

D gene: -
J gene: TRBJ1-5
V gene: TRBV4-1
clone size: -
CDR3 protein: CASSPFLEQGRSQHF
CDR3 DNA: TGCGCCAGCAGCCCCTTCTTGGAACAGGGAAGGTCCCAGCATTTT

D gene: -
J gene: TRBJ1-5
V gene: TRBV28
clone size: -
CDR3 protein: CASSFRGGWQPQHF
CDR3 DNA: TGTGCCAGCAGTTTTAGGGGGGGGTGGCAGCCCCAGCATTTT

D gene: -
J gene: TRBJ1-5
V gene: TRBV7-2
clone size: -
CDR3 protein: CASSLGGGSNQPQHF
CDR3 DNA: TGTGCCAGCAGCTTAGGGGGGGGGAGCAATCAGCCCCAGCATTTT

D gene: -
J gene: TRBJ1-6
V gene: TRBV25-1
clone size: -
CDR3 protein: CASRRGSSYNSPLHF
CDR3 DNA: TGTGCCAGCCGACGGGGGAGCTCCTATAATTCACCCCTCCACTTT

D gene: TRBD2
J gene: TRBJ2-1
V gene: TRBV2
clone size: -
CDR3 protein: CASKKLAVLAEQFF
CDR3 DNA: TGTGCCAGCAAAAAACTAGCGGTTTTGGCGGAGCAGTTCTTC

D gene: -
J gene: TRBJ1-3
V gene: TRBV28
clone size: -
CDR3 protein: CASTRDSGNTIYF
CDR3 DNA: TGTGCCAGCACCAGGGACTCTGGAAACACCATATATTTT

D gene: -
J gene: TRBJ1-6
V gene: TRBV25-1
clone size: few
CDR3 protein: CASTIGTYNSPLHF
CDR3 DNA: TGTGCCAGCACCATCGGGACATATAATTCACCCCTCCACTTT

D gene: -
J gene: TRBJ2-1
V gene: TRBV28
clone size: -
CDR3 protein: CASSLTGGPDTGQFF
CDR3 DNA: TGTGCCAGCAGTTTGACGGGGGGCCCCGATACCGGGCAGTTCTTC

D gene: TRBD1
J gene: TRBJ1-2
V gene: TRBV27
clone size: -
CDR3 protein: CASSPLGQGNYGYTF
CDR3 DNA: TGTGCCAGCAGTCCACTCGGACAGGGGAACTATGGCTACACCTTC

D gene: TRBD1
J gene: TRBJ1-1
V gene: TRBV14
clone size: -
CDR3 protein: CASSGQALNTEAFF
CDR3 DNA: TGTGCCAGCAGCGGACAGGCCTTGAACACTGAAGCTTTCTTT

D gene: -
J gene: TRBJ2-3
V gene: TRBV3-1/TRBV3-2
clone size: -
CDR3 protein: CASSQDRGRDSPTDTQYF
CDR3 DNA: TGTGCCAGCAGCCAAGATAGGGGCCGGGACTCCCCCACAGATACGCAGTATTTT

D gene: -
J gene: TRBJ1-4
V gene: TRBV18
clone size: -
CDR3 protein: CASSPRRVATNEKLFF
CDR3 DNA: TGTGCCAGCTCACCCAGGAGGGTTGCAACTAATGAAAAACTGTTTTTT

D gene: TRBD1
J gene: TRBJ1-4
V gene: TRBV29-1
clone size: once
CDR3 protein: CSVDDKGGIANEKLFF
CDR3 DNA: TGCAGCGTTGATGATAAAGGGGGCATAGCTAATGAAAAACTGTTTTTT

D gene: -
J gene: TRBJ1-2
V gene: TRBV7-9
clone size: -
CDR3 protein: CASSPSGRGYTF
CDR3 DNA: TGTGCCAGCAGCCCGTCGGGTCGGGGCTACACCTTC

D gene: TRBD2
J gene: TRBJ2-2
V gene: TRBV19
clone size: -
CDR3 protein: CASTGIGTSGGTGELFF
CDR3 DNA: TGTGCCAGTACCGGAATCGGGACTAGCGGGGGAACCGGGGAGCTGTTTTTT

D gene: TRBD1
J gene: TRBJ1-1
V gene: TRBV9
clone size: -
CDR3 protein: CASSLDDRAAAFF
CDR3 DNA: TGTGCCAGCAGCCTAGATGACAGGGCGGCAGCTTTCTTT

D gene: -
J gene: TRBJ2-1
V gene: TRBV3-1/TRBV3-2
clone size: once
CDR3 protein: CASSQDNNRYNEQFF
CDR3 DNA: TGTGCCAGCAGCCAAGATAATAACAGGTACAATGAGCAGTTCTTC

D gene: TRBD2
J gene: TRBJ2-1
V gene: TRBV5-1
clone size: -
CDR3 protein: CASSLRASGAYNEQFF
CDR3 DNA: TGCGCCAGCAGCTTAAGGGCTAGCGGGGCCTACAATGAGCAGTTCTTC